Below, one T cell receptor (beta chain) is given with its context. Its antigen is as yet unknown. Trimming stripped 1 base from V and 5 bases from J, with 12 bases between. Per the germline V gene, CDR1 is LGHNA and CDR2 is YNFKEQ. The length of the CDR3 is 14 residues. The PCR ran on 60 Vbeta and 13 Jbeta primers. Methods used by the authors: The count from a later analysis was 79 million or so unique TCR beta chains, some 9.9 million of them shared. Assay: immunoSEQ multiplex PCR; the TCRdb copy retains only in-frame clones and omits some. V and J calls and clone size are as listed in that table; D and trimming were resolved from the DNA. The data hold 100,000 to 150,000 clones, with around 82% observed a single time. These data belong to a study of cytomegalovirus exposure and HLA in healthy donors. Study details: An analysis done earlier identified about 120 million unique TCR beta sequences from 190 million or so T cells.

Study-level findings and limits: Most TCR sequences proved rare, with some public TCRs found in many donors. Later genetic work tied a missense DCLRE1C variant to beta-chain V and J trimming.

The TCR was taken from a boy under 18 in good health and CMV-seronegative. This chain uses TRBV4-2 with TRBJ2-7, with D possibly matching TRBD1 (6 bases). Sequenced sample: PBMCs. CDR3 in DNA: TGTGCCAGCAGCCAAGCGGTAGGGGACAACGAGCAGTACTTC. Its protein is CASSQAVGDNEQYF.